This TCR beta chain was recorded in a study of graft-versus-host responses after intestinal transplantation. In the study overall: Recipients received multivisceral, liver-intestinal, or isolated intestinal transplants. Tacrolimus and steroids were given for 2 to 4 years to all recipients after anti-thymocyte globulin induction.

Comments on this clone: The antigen is not known.

The CDR3 is 13 amino acids. Germline CDR1 reads MNHNY; CDR2 reads SVGAGI (reference sequence). Trimming removed 6 bases from V and 5 bases from J, with 13 bases in between. The table came from immunoSEQ multiplex PCR; TCRdb's copy has only in-frame clones and leaves some out. The data show around 88,000 clones, roughly four fifths seen once. The specimen comprised unstimulated CD8+ T cells sorted from spleen or lymph node cells, sampled before intestinal transplant. This chain joins TRBV6-6 and TRBJ2-5; D unresolved. The source is a human donor who received an intestinal transplant. CDR3 sequence reads: CASRLHGPETQYF. DNA for the CDR3: TGTGCCAGCAGACTACATGGACCCGAGACCCAGTACTTC.